The 10 T cell receptor beta chains listed next were all sequenced from one sample in a study of control samples from healthy donors and cancer patients. Profiling relied on immunoSEQ multiplex PCR, and the TCRdb table lists in-frame clones only, not all of them. Among some 120,000 clones, about 95% were seen once, and the ten largest hold about 4%. The sequencing sample was made of blood. The receptors were gathered from a man aged 25-45 years in good health.

The count of this clone is one. The gene calls are TRBV7-2 and TRBJ2-7; possibly TRBD1 for D (6 bases). The V gene's germline CDR1 is SGHTA and CDR2 FQGNSA. V dropped 2 bases and J dropped 0 bases, with 14 bases sitting between them. The CDR3 has 16 amino acids. The CDR3 spells CASSLQGHLSSYEQYF. As DNA, the CDR3 is TGTGCCAGCAGCTTACAGGGGCATCTTTCCTCCTACGAGCAGTACTTC.

The count of this clone is one. V is TRBV7-3 and J is TRBJ1-4; TRBD1 matches at 7 bases. The CDR3 has 16 amino acids. J gave up 0 bases and V 11 bases, and 12 bases lay outside the gene matches. Germline V CDR1 and CDR2: SGHTA, FQGTGA. DNA of the CDR3: TGTGCCGGCCCCCGGGACAGAATTGCAACTAATGAAAAACTGTTTTTT. It yields the protein CAGPRDRIATNEKLFF.

The chain recombines TRBV9 with TRBJ2-2; D remains ambiguous. Trimming stripped 2 bases from V and 4 bases from J, with 6 bases between. This CDR3 has 13 amino acids. Germline V lookup: CDR1 SGDLS, CDR2 YYNGEE. This CDR3 reads CASSVPSTGELFF. CDR3 nucleotides: TGTGCCAGCAGCGTCCCTTCCACCGGGGAGCTGTTTTTT.

In this sample, this clone turned up once. The chain couples TRBV7-9 to TRBJ2-5; weak D call: TRBD2 (6 bases). Germline V gene sequence: CDR1 SEHNR, CDR2 FQNEAQ (reference sequence). CDR3 length equals 13 residues. The V end was cut by 5 bases, the J end by 5 bases, with 12 bases between. As DNA, the CDR3 is TGTGCCAGCAGCCTCATGGGGGGTGAGACCCAGTACTTC. It codes for CASSLMGGETQYF. Full variable domain (remainder filled in from reference TRBV7-9 and TRBJ2-5): DTGVSQNPRHKITKRGQNVTFRCDPISEHNRLYWYRQTLGQGPEFLTYFQNEAQLEKSRLLSDRFSAERPKGSFSTLEIQRTEQGDSAMYLCASSLMGGETQYFGPGTRLLVL.

V and J are TRBV10-3 and TRBJ2-3, with TRBD2 matching 12 bases. Losses at the gene ends were 4 bases for V and 6 bases for J; bases not matched to a gene: 5. The CDR3 covers 15 residues. Per the germline V gene, CDR1 is ENHRY and CDR2 is SYGVKD. CDR3 bases: TGTGCCATCAGTGCTAGCGGGGGGGTGGTGGATACGCAGTATTTT. Protein product: CAISASGGVVDTQYF.

V usage is TRBV6-2 or TRBV6-3 and J usage is TRBJ1-1; D ambiguous. This CDR3 has 13 residues. V lost 4 bases, J lost 1 base, and 7 bases lay in between. CDR1 MNHEY and CDR2 SVGEGT come from the germline V gene. Written as DNA, the CDR3 is TGTGCCAGCAGTTGGACTGAGAACACTGAAGCTTTCTTT. Protein product: CASSWTENTEAFF.

The chain is built from TRBV28 and TRBJ2-7; D call uncertain. Trimming removed 7 bases at V and 1 base at J, with 14 bases between. The CDR3 length is 14 residues. Germline CDR1 MDHEN, CDR2 SYDVKM. DNA of the CDR3: TGTGCCAGCACTCATGGCACTGGATCCTACGAGCAGTACTTC. As protein: CASTHGTGSYEQYF. The full variable domain, with the rest looked up from reference TRBV28 and TRBJ2-7, is DVKVTQSSRYLVKRTGEKVFLECVQDMDHENMFWYRQDPGLGLRLIYFSYDVKMKEKGDIPEGYSVSREKKERFSLILESASTNQTSMYLCASTHGTGSYEQYFGPGTRLTVT.

The V and J genes are TRBV7-3 and TRBJ2-5; maybe TRBD2 (5 bases). The CDR3 is made up of 15 amino acids. CDR1 is SGHTA, CDR2 FQGTGA, per germline. V was clipped by 1 base and J by 1 base, with 10 bases between them. The CDR3 sequence is CASSLNPSFQETQYF. As DNA, the CDR3 is TGTGCCAGCAGCTTAAACCCTAGCTTCCAAGAGACCCAGTACTTC.

The CDR3 sequence is CASLGGFGTEAFF. CDR3 sequence (DNA): TGTGCCAGCCTCGGGGGCTTCGGCACTGAAGCTTTCTTT. V gene TRBV11-3 combines with J gene TRBJ1-1, with D maybe TRBD1 (6 bases). The V end was cut by 8 bases, the J end by 4 bases, with 14 bases between. Germline V lookup: CDR1 SGHNT, CDR2 YENEEA. The CDR3 covers 13 residues.

The genes are TRBV9 and TRBJ1-2, with D unclear. V lost 6 bases, J lost 2 bases, and 14 bases lay in between. Germline V CDR1 and CDR2: SGDLS, YYNGEE. The CDR3 sequence is 14 residues long. CDR3 amino acids: CASNVDEGNYGYTF. The DNA for the CDR3 is TGTGCCAGCAACGTGGATGAGGGCAACTATGGCTACACCTTC. Variable domain in full (rest from reference TRBV9 and TRBJ1-2): DSGVTQTPKHLITATGQRVTLRCSPRSGDLSVYWYQQSLDQGLQFLIQYYNGEERAKGNILERFSAQQFPDLHSELNLSSLELGDSALYFCASNVDEGNYGYTFGSGTRLTVV.